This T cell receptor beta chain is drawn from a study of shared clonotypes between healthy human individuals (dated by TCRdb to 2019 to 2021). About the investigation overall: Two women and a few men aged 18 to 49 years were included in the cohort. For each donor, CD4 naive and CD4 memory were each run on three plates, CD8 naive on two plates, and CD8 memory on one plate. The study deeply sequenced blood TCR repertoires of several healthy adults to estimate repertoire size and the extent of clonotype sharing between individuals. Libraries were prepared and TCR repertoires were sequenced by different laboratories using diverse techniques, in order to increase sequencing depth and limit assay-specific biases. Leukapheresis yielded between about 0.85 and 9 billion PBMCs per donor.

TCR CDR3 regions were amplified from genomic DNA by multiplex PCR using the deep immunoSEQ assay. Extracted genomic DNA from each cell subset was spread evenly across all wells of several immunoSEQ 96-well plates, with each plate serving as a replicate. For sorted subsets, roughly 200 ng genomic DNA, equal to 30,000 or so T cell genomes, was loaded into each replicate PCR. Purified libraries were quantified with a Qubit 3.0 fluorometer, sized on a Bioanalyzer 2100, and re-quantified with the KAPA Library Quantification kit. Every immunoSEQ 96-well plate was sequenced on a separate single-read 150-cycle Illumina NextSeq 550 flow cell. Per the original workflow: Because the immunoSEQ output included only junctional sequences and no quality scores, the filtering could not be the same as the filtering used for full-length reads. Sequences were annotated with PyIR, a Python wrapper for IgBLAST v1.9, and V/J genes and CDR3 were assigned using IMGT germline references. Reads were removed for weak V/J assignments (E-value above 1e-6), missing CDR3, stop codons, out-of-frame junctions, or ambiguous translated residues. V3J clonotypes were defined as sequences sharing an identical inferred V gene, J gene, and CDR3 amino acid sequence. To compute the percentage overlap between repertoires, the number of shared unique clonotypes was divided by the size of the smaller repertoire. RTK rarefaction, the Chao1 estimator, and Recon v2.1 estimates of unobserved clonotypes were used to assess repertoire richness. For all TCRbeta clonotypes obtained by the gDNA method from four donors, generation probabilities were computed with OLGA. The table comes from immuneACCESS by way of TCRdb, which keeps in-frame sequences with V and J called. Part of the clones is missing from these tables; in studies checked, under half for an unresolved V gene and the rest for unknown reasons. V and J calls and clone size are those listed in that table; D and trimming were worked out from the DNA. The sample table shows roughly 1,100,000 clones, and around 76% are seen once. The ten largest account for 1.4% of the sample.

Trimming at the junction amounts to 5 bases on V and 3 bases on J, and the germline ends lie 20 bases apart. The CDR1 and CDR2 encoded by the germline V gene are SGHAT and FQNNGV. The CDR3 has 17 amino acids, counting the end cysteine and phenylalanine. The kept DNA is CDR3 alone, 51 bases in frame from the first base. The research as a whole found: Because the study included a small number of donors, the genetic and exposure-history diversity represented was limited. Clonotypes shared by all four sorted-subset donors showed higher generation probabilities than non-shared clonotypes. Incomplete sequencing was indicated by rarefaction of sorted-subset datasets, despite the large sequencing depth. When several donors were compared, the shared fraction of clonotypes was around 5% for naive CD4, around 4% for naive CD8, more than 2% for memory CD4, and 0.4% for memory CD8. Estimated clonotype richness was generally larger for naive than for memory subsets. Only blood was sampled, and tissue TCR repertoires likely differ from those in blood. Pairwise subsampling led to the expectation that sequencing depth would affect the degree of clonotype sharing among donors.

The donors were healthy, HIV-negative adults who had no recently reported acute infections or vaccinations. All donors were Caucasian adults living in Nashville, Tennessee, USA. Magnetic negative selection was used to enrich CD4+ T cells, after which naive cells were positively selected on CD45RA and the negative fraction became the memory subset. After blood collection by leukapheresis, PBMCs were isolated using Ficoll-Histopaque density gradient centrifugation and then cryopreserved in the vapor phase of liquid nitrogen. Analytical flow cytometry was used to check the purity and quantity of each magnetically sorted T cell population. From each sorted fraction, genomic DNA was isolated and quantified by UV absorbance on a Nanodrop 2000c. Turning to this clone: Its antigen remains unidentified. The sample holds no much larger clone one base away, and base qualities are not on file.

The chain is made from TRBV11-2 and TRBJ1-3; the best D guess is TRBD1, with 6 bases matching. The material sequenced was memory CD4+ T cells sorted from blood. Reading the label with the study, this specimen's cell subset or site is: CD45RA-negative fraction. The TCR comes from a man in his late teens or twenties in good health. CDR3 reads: CASSPATGRVVGNTIYF. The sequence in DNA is TGTGCCAGCAGCCCCGCTACAGGGCGGGTGGTTGGAAACACCATATATTTT. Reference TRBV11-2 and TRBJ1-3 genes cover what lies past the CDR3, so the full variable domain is EAGVAQSPRYKIIEKRQSVAFWCNPISGHATLYWYQQILGQGPKLLIQFQNNGVVDDSQLPKDRFSAERLKGVDSTLKIQPAKLEDSAVYLCASSPATGRVVGNTIYFGEGSWLTVV.